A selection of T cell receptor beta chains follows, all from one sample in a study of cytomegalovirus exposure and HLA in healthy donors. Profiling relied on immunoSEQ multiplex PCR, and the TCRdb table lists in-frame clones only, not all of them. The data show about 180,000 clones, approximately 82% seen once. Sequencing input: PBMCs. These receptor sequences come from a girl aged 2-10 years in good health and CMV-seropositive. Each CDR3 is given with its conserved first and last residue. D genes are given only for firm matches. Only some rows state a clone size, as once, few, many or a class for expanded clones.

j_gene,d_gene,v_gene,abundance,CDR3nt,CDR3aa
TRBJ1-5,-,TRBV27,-,TGTGCCAGCAGGCCCTTTCGGGGGGCACTCAATCAGCCCCAGCATTTT,CASRPFRGALNQPQHF
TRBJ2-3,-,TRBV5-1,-,TGCGCCAGCAGCTTGGTGGGGGCCCCCACAGATACGCAGTATTTT,CASSLVGAPTDTQYF
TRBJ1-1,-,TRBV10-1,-,TGCGCCAGCAGCCCTAGGGGCCCTTCTGAAGCTTTCTTT,CASSPRGPSEAFF
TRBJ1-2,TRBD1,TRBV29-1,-,TGCAGCGTTGAAACGGGGACAGGGGGTTATGGCTACACCTTC,CSVETGTGGYGYTF
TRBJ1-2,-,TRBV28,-,TGTGCCAGCAGTTTCCCCACGCTAGACAGCTATGGCTACACCTTC,CASSFPTLDSYGYTF
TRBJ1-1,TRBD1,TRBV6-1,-,TGTGCCAGCATAACGGGGACAGGGGGGAGTGAAGCTTTCTTT,CASITGTGGSEAFF
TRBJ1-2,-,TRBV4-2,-,TGTGCCAGCAGCCAAGAGACCTCGGGCAGGGGCTATGGCTACACCTTC,CASSQETSGRGYGYTF
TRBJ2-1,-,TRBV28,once,TGTGCCAGCAGCTATAACCCCAGGGGGCGGGAGGGCCGCAATGAGCAGTTCTTC,CASSYNPRGREGRNEQFF
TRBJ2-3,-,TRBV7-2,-,TGTGCCAGCAGCTTAGGAGGTCAGGGAATAAGCACAGATACGCAGTATTTT,CASSLGGQGISTDTQYF
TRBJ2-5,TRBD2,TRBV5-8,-,TGTGCCAGCAGCTTGTGGGGGGGAGAGACCCAGTACTTC,CASSLWGGETQYF
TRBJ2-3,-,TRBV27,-,TGTGCCAGCACCGAGCGAAGTAGCACAGATACGCAGTATTTT,CASTERSSTDTQYF
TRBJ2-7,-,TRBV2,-,TGTGCCAGTAACATCGGGGACGAGCAGTACTTC,CASNIGDEQYF
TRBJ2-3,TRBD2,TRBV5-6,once,TGTGCCAGCAGCCCCATTGGGCTAGCGGGAGCGACAGATACGCAGTATTTT,CASSPIGLAGATDTQYF
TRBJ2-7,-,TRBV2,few,TGTGCCAGCAGTGACCTCAGGGTCCACGAGCAGTACTTC,CASSDLRVHEQYF
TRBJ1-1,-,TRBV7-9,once,TGTGCCAGCAGCCCTAGTAGGGGGGGTAACACTGAAGCTTTCTTT,CASSPSRGGNTEAFF
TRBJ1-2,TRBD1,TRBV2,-,TGTGCCAGCAGTGAAGAACAGGGGGACCTCTATGGCTACACCTTC,CASSEEQGDLYGYTF
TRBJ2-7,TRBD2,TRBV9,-,TGTGCCAGCAGCGTAGGGAACCAAGCGGGAAACGAGCAGTACTTC,CASSVGNQAGNEQYF
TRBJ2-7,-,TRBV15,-,TGTGCCACCAGCAGGGGGCCAGGGGACTCCTACGAGCAGTACTTC,CATSRGPGDSYEQYF
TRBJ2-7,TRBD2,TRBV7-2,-,TGTGCCAGCAGCCTGGATGGGGGGGCCTACGAGCAGTACTTC,CASSLDGGAYEQYF
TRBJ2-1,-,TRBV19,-,TGTGCCAGTAGGTCGGCCGGGAGCTCCTACAATGAGCAGTTCTTC,CASRSAGSSYNEQFF
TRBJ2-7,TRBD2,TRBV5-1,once,TGCGCCAGCAGGGGGAGCGGGGGGGCGGAAGAGCAGTACTTC,CASRGSGGAEEQYF
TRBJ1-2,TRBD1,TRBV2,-,TGTGCCAGCAGTGACAGGGGGATGGACTATGGCTACACCTTC,CASSDRGMDYGYTF
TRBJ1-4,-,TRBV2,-,TGTGCCAGAGGGCGGGGTCCTAATGAAAAACTGTTTTTT,CARGRGPNEKLFF
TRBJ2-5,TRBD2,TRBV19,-,TGTGCCAGTGGGGGACTAGCGGGCCAAGAGACCCAGTACTTC,CASGGLAGQETQYF
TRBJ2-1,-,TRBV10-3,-,TGTGCCATCGGGGGCAGGGGAAACTACAATGAGCAGTTCTTC,CAIGGRGNYNEQFF
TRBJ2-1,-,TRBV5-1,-,TGCGCCAGCAGCGAAAGGGCAGGGGTTGATGAGCAGTTCTTC,CASSERAGVDEQFF
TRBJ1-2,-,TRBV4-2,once,TGTGCCAGCAGCCAAGATTGGGAGGCCCGGACCTATGGCTACACCTTC,CASSQDWEARTYGYTF
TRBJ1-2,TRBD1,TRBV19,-,TGTGCCAGTAGACCAGGGGGCAGGAATGGCTACACCTTC,CASRPGGRNGYTF
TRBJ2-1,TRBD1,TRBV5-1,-,TGCGCCACCCTAGCCCAACTCCGACAGGGGGCGATTCCATCCTACAATGAGCAGTTCTTC,CATLAQLRQGAIPSYNEQFF
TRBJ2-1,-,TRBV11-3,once,TGTGCCAGCAGCTTAGATGGTAGTCCCTACAATGAGCAGTTCTTC,CASSLDGSPYNEQFF
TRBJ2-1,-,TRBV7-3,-,TGTGCCAGCAGCCCAACGGGGGGCGGCAACAATGAGCAGTTCTTC,CASSPTGGGNNEQFF
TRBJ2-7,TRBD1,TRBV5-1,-,TGCGCCAGCAGCTCCGACAGGGGATCCGACGAGCAGTACTTC,CASSSDRGSDEQYF
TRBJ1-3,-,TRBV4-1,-,TGCGCCAGCAGCCGCGGCAGCCCGCGCGGCTCTGGAAACACCATATATTTT,CASSRGSPRGSGNTIYF
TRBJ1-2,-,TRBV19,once,TGTGCCAGTAGTAGTGGAGGGACCGGGATTTTTGGCTACACCTTC,CASSSGGTGIFGYTF
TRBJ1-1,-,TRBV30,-,TGTGCCTGGAGTGTAGAGTTGAACACTGAAGCTTTCTTT,CAWSVELNTEAFF
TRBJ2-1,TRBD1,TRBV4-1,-,TGCGCCAGCATCCGAACAGGGGGCCAATCCAATGAGCAGTTCTTC,CASIRTGGQSNEQFF
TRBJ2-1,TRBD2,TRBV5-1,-,TGCGCCAGCAGCTTGGTTCAGGTAACCGGGACTAGCGGTTACAATGAGCAGTTCTTC,CASSLVQVTGTSGYNEQFF
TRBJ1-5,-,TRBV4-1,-,TGCGCCAGCAGCCCTACAGAGTATAGCAATCAGCCCCAGCATTTT,CASSPTEYSNQPQHF
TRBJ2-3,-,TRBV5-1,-,TGCGCCAGCAGCTTGGGGGGCCTCAGCACAGATACGCAGTATTTT,CASSLGGLSTDTQYF
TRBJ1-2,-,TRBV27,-,TGTGCCAACAAAATATATGGCTACACCTTC,CANKIYGYTF
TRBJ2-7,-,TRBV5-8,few,TGTGCCAGCAGCTTGGTCGGCTGGAGCTACGAGCAGTACTTC,CASSLVGWSYEQYF
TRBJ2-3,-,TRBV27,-,TGTGCCAGCAGTTTCTCACGCCTCCAGGATACGCAGTATTTT,CASSFSRLQDTQYF
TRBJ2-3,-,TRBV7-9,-,TGTGCCAGCAGCTTCTTTTCACTTACAGATACGCAGTATTTT,CASSFFSLTDTQYF
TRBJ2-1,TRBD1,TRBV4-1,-,TGCGCCAGCAGCCAAGTCGACAGGGTCGATGAGCAGTTCTTC,CASSQVDRVDEQFF
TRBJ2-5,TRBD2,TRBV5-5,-,TGTGCCAGCAGCTTGATGTTGGGTCCAGCGGGGGGGGAGACCCAGTACTTC,CASSLMLGPAGGETQYF
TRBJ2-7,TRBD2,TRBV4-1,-,TGCGCCAGCAGCCCCGGACTAGCGGGAGGTTTCTACGAGCAGTACTTC,CASSPGLAGGFYEQYF
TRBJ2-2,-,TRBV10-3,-,TGTGCCACCGCCGCGGGGCGGGAGAACACCGGGGAGCTGTTTTTT,CATAAGRENTGELFF
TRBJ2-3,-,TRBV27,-,TGTGCCAGCTCCGGTCGAAACACAGATACGCAGTATTTT,CASSGRNTDTQYF
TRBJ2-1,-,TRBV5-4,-,TGTGCCAGCAGCTTGGACCCGACCGGGTACAATGAGCAGTTCTTC,CASSLDPTGYNEQFF
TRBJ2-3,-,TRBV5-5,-,TGTGCCAGCGCAGGACATCCTAGCACAGATACGCAGTATTTT,CASAGHPSTDTQYF
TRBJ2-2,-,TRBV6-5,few,TGTGCCAGCAGTTACTCGAGCACCGGGGAGCTGTTTTTT,CASSYSSTGELFF
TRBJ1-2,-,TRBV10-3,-,TGTGCCATCAGTGTGGACAGCGACGGAGGCGGCTACACCTTC,CAISVDSDGGGYTF
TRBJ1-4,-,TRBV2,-,TGTGCCAGCAGCCGCGTCCGCGGTCATAATGAAAAACTGTTTTTT,CASSRVRGHNEKLFF
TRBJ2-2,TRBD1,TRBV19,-,TGTGCCAGTAGTGTTCCCGGGACAGGGGGGTACACCGGGGAGCTGTTTTTT,CASSVPGTGGYTGELFF
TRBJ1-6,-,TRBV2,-,TGTGCCAGCAGTGTGGACAATGGTCCCCTCCACTTT,CASSVDNGPLHF
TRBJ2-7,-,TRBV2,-,TGTGCCAGCACGATCCAGCGAGCAACCTACGAGCAGTACTTC,CASTIQRATYEQYF